The clone carrying this TCR beta chain was observed a few times. The target antigen is unknown. The CDR3 runs 15 residues. CDR1 SGHTA and CDR2 FQGNSA come from the germline V gene. V trimming: 5 bases; J trimming: 1 base; junction bases outside the gene matches: 6. Using its own MiXCR run on the reads, TCRdb lists one record per CDR3 protein. The profile shows approximately 340,000 distinct CDR3 sequences, 25% to 35% of them singletons. The data stem from a study of T cell repertoires in cytomegalovirus infection. Whole-study context: Alongside well-studied HLA-B-restricted CMV epitopes, recently identified HLA-C-restricted CMV epitopes were also used. Matching HLA type, along with CMV infection, was indicated by public TCR beta signatures.

Overall study findings and caveats: CMV-specific TCR beta clonotypes restricted by HLA-C were the ones dominating the ex vivo response.

Sequences were derived from cultured PBMCs, sampled from culture after CMV antigen stimulation. This TCR derives from a human donor in good health (CMV status not recorded). Some clones in this sample may be carry-over from other donors' samples. The chain carries TRBV7-2 and TRBJ1-1, with 8 bases that match TRBD1. This chain's CDR3 is CASSQRTGTNTEAFF. DNA for the CDR3: TGTGCCAGCAGCCAGCGGACAGGGACGAACACTGAAGCTTTCTTT.